One T cell receptor beta chain is described in this entry. This clone showed up just a few times. This clone's antigen is unknown. At one end, the junction sequence differs from germline, possibly due to a read error. TCRbeta CDR3 regions were amplified from genomic DNA using the immunoSEQ Assay, a bias-controlled multiplex PCR. On the authors' methods: Nucleated cell counts per sample were estimated from amplification of reference gene primers within the assay. To quantify the absolute abundance of each unique TCRbeta CDR3 rearrangement, sequence reads were collapsed and filtered. For each sample, productive Simpson clonality was calculated by taking the square root of Simpson's diversity index across productive rearrangements. As stored in TCRdb, this immuneACCESS dataset retains in-frame rearrangements with V and J assigned. A fraction of the clones does not appear; measured against another copy, unresolved V genes explain less than half of the discrepancy, and the remainder lacks a known reason. V, J and clone size derive from that table, while D and trimming were established from the DNA sequence. The sample table lists approximately 92,000 clones, around three quarters of them with a count of one. Jointly, the top ten make up 20% to 25% of the sample.

This specimen comes from a study of blood T cell repertoires in COVID-19 (dated by TCRdb to 2020 to 2022). About the full investigation: Collaborator samples came from the United States, Italy and Spain and covered acute and convalescent phases of COVID-19. Samples were obtained from the ongoing ImmuneRACE study (first 160 participants) and from 1,254 subjects provided by 6 global collaborators. Where available, HLA class I and class II types were obtained from metadata supplied by the sample provider rather than from assay-based typing. The repertoires were released in a freely available public database intended as a resource for research on the immune response to SARS-CoV-2. The dataset comprised deeply sampled blood TCRbeta repertoires from subjects exposed to, actively infected with, or recovered from COVID-19. The material from the prospective study consisted of cDNA or gDNA derived from T cells, B-cell-depleted T cells, or PBMCs. The sample metadata nearly always contained a de-identified subject ID, COVID-19 status, age in years and sex. What the research found in general, with its limitations: The quantity of clinical and demographic metadata differed by source and by participant and was supplied without curation.

The CDR3 contains 13 residues, cysteine and phenylalanine counted. Only the CDR3 part of the read is kept: 39 bases, read in frame from the first base. For CDR1 and CDR2, the germline V gene lists MNHEY and SVGAGI. The collaborating institutions used their own protocols to collect whole blood in K2EDTA tubes. For TCRbeta analysis, collaborators shipped samples in one of three forms: frozen whole blood, isolated PBMCs, or DNA extracted from either of those sample types. Recombination linked TRBV6-5 to TRBJ1-1, and 7 junctional nucleotides match TRBD1. This clonotype originated in a woman aged 55-69 years in a cohort sampled during active or convalescent COVID-19. Sequenced sample: peripheral blood. Read as DNA, the sequence is TGTGCCAGCAATTACAACCGGGACAGTGAAGCTTTCTTT. Protein translation: CASNYNRDSEAFF.